The 24 T cell receptor beta chains below were found in one sample sequenced in a study of T-cell memory formation after mild COVID-19. TCRdb itself ran the 5' RACE reads through MiXCR, one entry per CDR3 protein. Of around 12,000 distinct CDR3 sequences in the sample, more than 14% were seen once. Sequenced sample: PBMCs or a T cell subset sorted from them (not recorded which). The receptors come from a man aged 18 to 29 who had mild COVID-19 (a few samples of this study predate the infection). Cell type and time point are not known.

This clonotype was observed many times. The chain combines TRBV20-1 with TRBJ2-7; 9 bases are a match to TRBD1. The length of the CDR3 is 18 residues. Germline CDR1 and CDR2: DFQATT and SNEGSKA (reference sequence). J was trimmed by 1 base and V by 3 bases; bases with no gene match: 16. The CDR3 is CSASENSRGTGLSYEQYF. CDR3 DNA sequence: TGCAGTGCTAGTGAAAATTCGCGCGGGACAGGGTTATCCTACGAGCAGTACTTC.

This chain connects TRBV14 to TRBJ2-7; 7 bases map to TRBD1. With V trimmed by 1 base and J by 3 bases, 12 bases remained unmatched. CDR3 size: 17 residues. CDR1 is SGHDN, CDR2 FVKESK, per germline. The CDR3 loop reads CASSQAVSGPGGYEQYV. The CDR3 coding sequence is TGTGCCAGCAGCCAAGCGGTCTCCGGGCCAGGGGGCTACGAGCAGTACGTC.

This clonotype was seen repeatedly, ten times or more. The gene calls are TRBV7-2 and TRBJ2-1; possibly TRBD2 for D (5 bases). This CDR3 region has 13 residues. Per germline, CDR1 SGHTA and CDR2 FQGNSA. Trimming pared 1 base from V and 14 bases from J, leaving 15 bases between. CDR3 sequence (DNA): TGTGCCAGCAGCTTAGAACGTCGGAGCGGCAAGTTCTTC. The encoded protein is CASSLERRSGKFF. The full variable domain, completed using reference TRBV7-2 and TRBJ2-1, is GAGVSQSPSNKVTEKGKDVELRCDPISGHTALYWYRQSLGQGLEFLIYFQGNSAPDKSGLPSDRFSAERTGGSVSTLTIQRTQQEDSAVYLCASSLERRSGKFFGPGTRLTVL.

The rearrangement uses TRBV13 and TRBJ2-1; the D is unclear. This CDR3 spans 13 amino acids. Trimming took off 2 bases at V and 8 bases at J, with 10 bases between the two ends. Germline CDR1 reads PRHDT; CDR2 reads FYEKMQ (reference sequence). The CDR3 bases are TGTGCCAGCAGCTTATTTCCCCGGGATGAGCAGTTCTTC. Amino acid sequence: CASSLFPRDEQFF.

This clonotype has at least ten counts. The chain joins TRBV11-2 to TRBJ2-5; 7 nucleotides agree with TRBD1. Trimming removed 0 bases from V and 4 bases from J; junction bases left unmatched: 5. The CDR3 has 15 residues. Germline CDR1 reads SGHAT; CDR2 reads FQNNGV. This CDR3 is CASSLEPTGLETQYF. As DNA, the CDR3 is TGTGCCAGCAGCTTAGAACCGACAGGGTTAGAGACCCAGTACTTC.

The table lists this clonotype with many counts. The chain has TRBV7-2 and TRBJ2-5; 10 nucleotides align to TRBD2. Germline V gene sequence: CDR1 SGHTA, CDR2 FQGNSA. Trimming took 5 bases from V and 5 from J; bases not matched to a gene: 8. This CDR3 has 15 residues. CDR3 loop: CASSDLAGVEETQYF. The CDR3 bases are TGTGCCAGCAGCGACCTAGCGGGGGTAGAGGAGACCCAGTACTTC.

This clonotype was seen only a few times. V gene TRBV21-1 combines with J gene TRBJ1-5; the D call in the table, TRBD1, was not verified against the DNA. TRBV21-1 represents a pseudogene. CDR3 length: 16 amino acids. CDR3 sequence: CAIHRGQPYSNQPQHF. CDR3 sequence (DNA): TGTGCCATTCACAGGGGGCAGCCCTATAGCAATCAGCCCCAGCATTTT.

This clonotype was found a few times. Written as DNA, the CDR3 is TGTGCCAGCAGTTTAGTCCAGGGCCAGCAGTACGTC. Residues: CASSLVQGQQYV. V usage is TRBV28 and J usage is TRBJ2-7; D possibly corresponds to TRBD1 (5 bases). CDR1 MDHEN and CDR2 SYDVKM come from the germline V gene. This CDR3 is 12 amino acids long. V was cut by 2 bases and J by 8 bases, with 10 bases left in between.

The table lists this clonotype with many counts. The chain couples TRBV4-2 to TRBJ2-1, with 10 bases matching TRBD2. V shed 1 base, J shed 9 bases, and the junction held 9 bases outside the gene matches. This CDR3 has 16 amino acids. From germline, CDR1 is LGHNA and CDR2 YNFKEQ. CDR3 sequence: CASSQGAGGQVGEQFF. CDR3 coding DNA: TGTGCCAGCAGCCAAGGAGCGGGGGGGCAGGTGGGTGAGCAGTTCTTC.

This clonotype was observed many times. This sequence joins TRBV15 and TRBJ2-5; D unclear. V was cut by 1 base and J by 0 bases, with 12 bases left in between. CDR3 length equals 16 residues. Germline-derived CDR1 and CDR2 are LNHNV and YYDKDF (reference sequence). The DNA of the CDR3 is TGTGCCACCAGCAGAGCCCAGGCGCCCTACCAAGAGACCCAGTACTTC. This gives the protein CATSRAQAPYQETQYF.

This clonotype was recorded at least ten times. J is TRBJ1-2 and V is TRBV7-9, with D perhaps matching TRBD1 (5 bases). The V gene lost 5 bases and the J gene lost 3 bases, with 16 bases spanning the gap. CDR3 size: 15 residues. CDR1 SEHNR and CDR2 FQNEAQ come from the germline V gene (reference sequence). The CDR3 loop is CASSPAAGYDYGYTF. The CDR3 coding sequence is TGTGCCAGCAGCCCGGCCGCAGGGTATGACTATGGCTACACCTTC.

This clonotype was detected ten times or more. The chain links TRBV30 to TRBJ1-5; D perhaps matches TRBD1 (5 bases). Trimming took 3 bases from V and 4 from J, leaving 10 bases between them. The CDR3 sequence is 13 residues long. Germline values: CDR1 GTSNPN, CDR2 SVGIG (reference sequence). DNA of the CDR3: TGTGCCTGGAGCGCAGGGCGAAATCAGCCCCAGCATTTT. Translated: CAWSAGRNQPQHF.

The sample holds many counts of this clonotype. J is TRBJ2-7 and V is TRBV11-2; D remains unclear. Germline assignment: CDR1 SGHAT and CDR2 FQNNGV. This CDR3 spans 14 amino acids. V was cut by 3 bases and J by 3 bases, with 12 bases left in between. The chain's CDR3 is CASSFFGILYEQYF. The CDR3 region has the DNA TGTGCCAGCAGCTTTTTCGGCATCCTCTACGAGCAGTACTTC.

J is TRBJ2-7 and V is TRBV7-8; D unclear. CDR1 is SGHVS and CDR2 is FQNEAQ in the germline V gene. Trimming left V 4 bases short and J 7 bases short, with 8 bases between. CDR3 size: 11 residues. The CDR3 DNA reads TGTGCCAGCAGCTGGAATTTAGAGCAGTACTTC. This sequence encodes CASSWNLEQYF.

This clonotype was recorded many times. The chain employs TRBV7-2 and TRBJ2-1; D ambiguous. CDR1 is SGHTA and CDR2 is FQGNSA in the germline V gene. V was trimmed by 5 bases and J by 4 bases, leaving 15 bases between them. This CDR3 has 15 residues. The DNA for the CDR3 is TGTGCCAGCAGCCAGGACGGGCTTGTATACAATGAGCAGTTCTTC. Protein product: CASSQDGLVYNEQFF.

The table lists this clonotype with many counts. This chain uses TRBV3-1 with TRBJ2-3; D is unclear. Germline V gives CDR1 LGHDT, CDR2 YNNKEL (reference sequence). V lost 1 base and J lost 0, with 2 bases in between. The CDR3 is made up of 13 amino acids. Written as DNA, the CDR3 is TGTGCCAGCAGCCAAGCGAGCACAGATACGCAGTATTTT. Its translation: CASSQASTDTQYF.

This clonotype was recorded many times. V gene TRBV6-5 combines with J gene TRBJ2-7, with D unresolved. Trimming took off 2 bases at V and 3 bases at J, with 2 bases between the two ends. This CDR3 is 11 amino acids long. Germline CDR1 and CDR2: MNHEY and SVGAGI. CDR3 loop: CASSYLYEQYF. The CDR3, as DNA: TGTGCCAGCAGTTACCTCTACGAGCAGTACTTC.

The rearrangement uses TRBV7-2 and TRBJ1-2, with D unclear. Trimming took 4 bases from V and 7 from J, leaving 16 bases between them. CDR1 SGHTA and CDR2 FQGNSA come from the germline V gene. The CDR3 has 14 amino acids. The CDR3 is CASSSSARRTGYTF. CDR3 in DNA: TGTGCCAGCAGCTCATCCGCCCGACGGACTGGCTACACCTTC.

This chain links TRBV20-1 with TRBJ2-1; TRBD1 matches at 12 bases. With 0 bases clipped from V and 11 bases from J, the junction kept 5 bases outside the gene matches. The germline V gene encodes CDR1 DFQATT and CDR2 SNEGSKA (reference sequence). This CDR3 contains 14 residues. The CDR3 bases are TGCAGTGCTAGAGATGGGACAGGGGGCGGTAAGCAGTTCTTC. Protein: CSARDGTGGGKQFF.

V usage is TRBV6-5 and J usage is TRBJ1-1, with unresolved D. V was trimmed by 6 bases and J by 1 base, leaving 18 bases between them. From germline, CDR1 is MNHEY and CDR2 SVGAGI. The CDR3 sequence is 16 residues long. CDR3 nucleotides: TGTGCCAGCAGAACCCCGAGCGCAGGCGCGAACACTGAAGCTTTCTTT. Amino acids: CASRTPSAGANTEAFF.

This clonotype was detected ten times or more. The chain couples TRBV19 to TRBJ1-1, with D uncertain. Germline V gives CDR1 LNHDA, CDR2 SQIVND (reference sequence). V dropped 0 bases and J dropped 2 bases, with 10 bases sitting between them. CDR3 length: 15 amino acids. The CDR3 reads CASSIEGAFNTEAFF. In nucleotides, the CDR3 is TGTGCCAGTAGTATAGAAGGAGCTTTCAACACTGAAGCTTTCTTT.

This clonotype was counted ten times or more. The chain employs TRBV7-3 and TRBJ2-1; 11 positions agree with TRBD2. The CDR3 length is 17 residues. The germline V gene has CDR1 SGHTA and CDR2 FQGTGA. Losses at the gene ends were 5 bases for V and 3 bases for J; bases not matched to a gene: 9. The CDR3 bases are TGTGCCAGCAGCCATCTTAGCGGGGGGGGTCTCTACAATGAGCAGTTCTTC. Its translation: CASSHLSGGGLYNEQFF.

Sample share makes this clonotype medium-sized. V and J are TRBV7-9 and TRBJ1-1, with D maybe TRBD1 (5 bases). This CDR3 is 14 amino acids long. Trimming removed 4 bases from V and 4 bases from J, with 13 bases in between. Per germline, CDR1 SEHNR and CDR2 FQNEAQ (reference sequence). CDR3 residues: CASSSKQEFTEAFF. The CDR3 bases are TGTGCCAGCAGCTCGAAACAGGAATTCACTGAAGCTTTCTTT.

This clonotype was detected many times. CDR3: CASSATGGLSYEQYV. The CDR3 nucleotides are TGTGCCAGCAGTGCCACAGGGGGCCTGTCCTACGAGCAGTACGTC. This chain joins TRBV2 and TRBJ2-7, with 9 positions matching TRBD1. The CDR3 loop spans 15 amino acids. Germline values: CDR1 SNHLY, CDR2 FYNNEI. J was trimmed by 1 base and V by 4 bases; bases with no gene match: 5.